A single TCR beta chain is shown here with its context. What it recognizes is unknown. These data originate in a study of chemoradiotherapy in HPV16-positive cancers. Study context: Candidate HPV-specific T-cell clones and common TCR motifs came from functional assays in two HPV16-positive patients.

Samples were taken several times over chemoradiotherapy. Study findings and constraints: Non-HPV-specific T cells did not expand in tumors during treatment, whereas candidate HPV-specific clones and E7-related motifs did. HPV-specific T cells were functionally defined from only a couple of HPV16-positive patients.

Repertoires were generated with immunoSEQ multiplex PCR, while TCRdb's copy carries only in-frame clones and drops some. The table records 50,000 to 55,000 clones, roughly 90% of them present only once. Deletions cut 5 bases from V and 2 bases from J, with 9 bases between. The germline gives CDR1 SGHVS, CDR2 FNYEAQ. The CDR3 extends over 14 amino acids. Sequencing used blood, obtained from a patient who underwent chemoradiotherapy. The V call is TRBV7-6, the J call TRBJ2-2; D is uncertain. The TCR comes from a human donor with HPV-associated anogenital cancer. CDR3 nucleotide sequence: TGTGCCAGCAGCCCCGGGTCTAACACCGGGGAGCTGTTTTTT. Residues: CASSPGSNTGELFF.